The rows below give T cell receptor beta chains drawn from one sample of a study of regulatory T cells in long-lasting Graves disease. TCRdb fed the multiplex PCR reads into MiXCR, producing one record per CDR3 protein. The data hold 700,000 or so distinct CDR3 sequences, with 30% observed a single time. The sample in question was peripheral blood mononuclear cells (PBMCs), obtained when the disease was refractory, from a patient treated with antithyroid drugs. These receptors were obtained from a female donor with Graves disease. The CDR3 runs from the conserved cysteine through the conserved F or W. The order of the fields is D gene, J gene, V gene, clone size, CDR3 DNA, CDR3 protein. A D gene is named only where the DNA matches it firmly. Rows give clone size only sometimes, using once, few, many, or a class for an expanded clone.

D gene: TRBD2; J gene: TRBJ2-1; V gene: TRBV29-1; clone size: few; CDR3 DNA: TGCAGCGTTGGACTAGCGGGAGGGTCCTACAATGAGCAGTTCTTC; CDR3 protein: CSVGLAGGSYNEQFF
D gene: -; J gene: TRBJ1-1; V gene: TRBV12-3/TRBV12-4; clone size: -; CDR3 DNA: TGTGCCAGCAGACGACAGGCGGGGAGAAACACTGAAGCTTTCTTT; CDR3 protein: CASRRQAGRNTEAFF
D gene: TRBD1; J gene: TRBJ2-2; V gene: TRBV10-3; clone size: few; CDR3 DNA: TGTGCCATCAGTGAGAATCCGGGACAGGCGACCGGGGAGCTGTTTTTT; CDR3 protein: CAISENPGQATGELFF
D gene: TRBD1; J gene: TRBJ1-5; V gene: TRBV30; clone size: once; CDR3 DNA: TGTGCCTGGAGTGTGGGGACAGGAAGCAATCAGCCCCAGCATTTT; CDR3 protein: CAWSVGTGSNQPQHF
D gene: -; J gene: TRBJ1-5; V gene: TRBV9; clone size: few; CDR3 DNA: TGTGCCAGCAGCGTAGGGGGGTTCAATCAGCCCCAGCATTTT; CDR3 protein: CASSVGGFNQPQHF
D gene: TRBD1; J gene: TRBJ1-1; V gene: TRBV10-3; clone size: once; CDR3 DNA: TGTGCCATCAGCCCGGACAGGGGCGCTGAAGCTTTCTTT; CDR3 protein: CAISPDRGAEAFF
D gene: -; J gene: TRBJ2-5; V gene: TRBV14; clone size: -; CDR3 DNA: TGTGCCAGCAGCCAAGTTCGGTTGGAGACCCAGTACTTC; CDR3 protein: CASSQVRLETQYF
D gene: -; J gene: TRBJ1-2; V gene: TRBV14; clone size: -; CDR3 DNA: TGTGCCAGCAGCCAATCATACTATGGCTACACCTTC; CDR3 protein: CASSQSYYGYTF
D gene: -; J gene: TRBJ2-4; V gene: TRBV6-1; clone size: -; CDR3 DNA: TGTGCCAGCAGTGAAAGGGGAACAGGTTCGGGCATTCAGTACTTC; CDR3 protein: CASSERGTGSGIQYF
D gene: -; J gene: TRBJ1-1; V gene: TRBV19; clone size: -; CDR3 DNA: TGTGCCAGTAGTATAGACCCAGGGCAGAGCACTGAAGCTTTCTTT; CDR3 protein: CASSIDPGQSTEAFF
D gene: -; J gene: TRBJ2-2; V gene: TRBV14; clone size: -; CDR3 DNA: TGTGCCAGCAGCCAAGTCGCCGGACAGCACGGGGAGCTGTTTTTT; CDR3 protein: CASSQVAGQHGELFF
D gene: -; J gene: TRBJ1-1; V gene: TRBV30; clone size: few; CDR3 DNA: TGTGCCTGGAGATATGGGGCAATGAACACTGAAGCTTTCTTT; CDR3 protein: CAWRYGAMNTEAFF
D gene: TRBD1; J gene: TRBJ1-6; V gene: TRBV27; clone size: -; CDR3 DNA: TGTGCCAGCAGTCCCCACAGGGGTCGAATTGTTAATTCACCCCTCCACTTT; CDR3 protein: CASSPHRGRIVNSPLHF
D gene: -; J gene: TRBJ1-1; V gene: TRBV2; clone size: -; CDR3 DNA: TGTGCCAGCAGTGGGGAAGGGTGGACTGAAACTTTCTTT; CDR3 protein: CASSGEGWTETFF
D gene: -; J gene: TRBJ2-7; V gene: TRBV20-1; clone size: few; CDR3 DNA: TGCAGTGCTAGAGAGGGGGTCGACAGGTCCTTCGCCTACGAGCAGTACTTC; CDR3 protein: CSAREGVDRSFAYEQYF
D gene: -; J gene: TRBJ1-6; V gene: TRBV19; clone size: once; CDR3 DNA: TGTGCCAGTAGCCCGAAAGTGGGATCACCCCTCCACTTT; CDR3 protein: CASSPKVGSPLHF
D gene: -; J gene: TRBJ1-1; V gene: TRBV12-3/TRBV12-4; clone size: many; CDR3 DNA: TGTGCCAGCAGCCCCATAGGGATGACCACTGAAGCTTTCTTT; CDR3 protein: CASSPIGMTTEAFF
D gene: -; J gene: TRBJ1-1; V gene: TRBV12-3/TRBV12-4; clone size: many; CDR3 DNA: TGTGCCAGCAGTTTGGGGGGTCCTAAGACTGAAGCTTTCTTT; CDR3 protein: CASSLGGPKTEAFF
D gene: -; J gene: TRBJ1-1; V gene: TRBV2; clone size: -; CDR3 DNA: TGTGCCAGCAGTGAAAGGGCCCGGCCCGGGGCTGAAGCTTTCTTT; CDR3 protein: CASSERARPGAEAFF
D gene: TRBD1; J gene: TRBJ1-2; V gene: TRBV11-2; clone size: few; CDR3 DNA: TGTGCCAGCAGCACCCGACAGGGAGGCCAATTTAACTATGGCTACACCTTC; CDR3 protein: CASSTRQGGQFNYGYTF
D gene: -; J gene: TRBJ1-5; V gene: TRBV12-5; clone size: few; CDR3 DNA: TGTGCTAGTGGTTTGGTACAACCATCACGGCAGCCCCAGCATTTT; CDR3 protein: CASGLVQPSRQPQHF
D gene: -; J gene: TRBJ1-5; V gene: TRBV28; clone size: once; CDR3 DNA: TGTGCCAGCAGCTCCCAGAGGGGCGGGCAGCCCCAGCATTTT; CDR3 protein: CASSSQRGGQPQHF
D gene: TRBD1; J gene: TRBJ1-5; V gene: TRBV28; clone size: few; CDR3 DNA: TGTGCCAGCAGTTGGACAGGGGCGAATCAGCCCCAGCATTTT; CDR3 protein: CASSWTGANQPQHF
D gene: -; J gene: TRBJ1-5; V gene: TRBV12-3/TRBV12-4; clone size: -; CDR3 DNA: TGTGCCAGCAGCCCGGCGGGGAGCCAGCCCCAGCATTTT; CDR3 protein: CASSPAGSQPQHF
D gene: TRBD1; J gene: TRBJ1-2; V gene: TRBV10-3; clone size: -; CDR3 DNA: TGTGCCATCAGTGGAGGACAGGGGGACTATGGCTACACCTTC; CDR3 protein: CAISGGQGDYGYTF
D gene: TRBD1; J gene: TRBJ1-5; V gene: TRBV20-1; clone size: few; CDR3 DNA: TGCAGTGCTAGTCAGGGGGAATATCAGCCCCAGCATTTT; CDR3 protein: CSASQGEYQPQHF
D gene: -; J gene: TRBJ2-5; V gene: TRBV5-5; clone size: few; CDR3 DNA: TGTGCCAGCCTATGCGGGCGGCAAGAGACCCAGTACTTC; CDR3 protein: CASLCGRQETQYF
D gene: TRBD1; J gene: TRBJ1-5; V gene: TRBV20-1; clone size: -; CDR3 DNA: TGCAGTGCTGCGGGACAGGTGAATCAGCCCCAGCATTTT; CDR3 protein: CSAAGQVNQPQHF
D gene: -; J gene: TRBJ2-6; V gene: TRBV10-3; clone size: -; CDR3 DNA: TGTGCCATCAGTCCGGCGGGCAACTCTGGGGCCAACGTCCTGACTTTC; CDR3 protein: CAISPAGNSGANVLTF
D gene: -; J gene: TRBJ1-5; V gene: TRBV27; clone size: -; CDR3 DNA: TGTGCCAGCAGTTTCCTGGGACGCCCGCATCAGCCCCAGCATTTT; CDR3 protein: CASSFLGRPHQPQHF
D gene: TRBD1; J gene: TRBJ1-2; V gene: TRBV12-3/TRBV12-4; clone size: -; CDR3 DNA: TGTGCCAGCAGAAGGGACAGGGTACGCTACACCTTC; CDR3 protein: CASRRDRVRYTF
D gene: -; J gene: TRBJ1-2; V gene: TRBV29-1; clone size: -; CDR3 DNA: TGCAGCGTTGAAGGCGGGGAGGGAAACAACTATGGCTACACCTTC; CDR3 protein: CSVEGGEGNNYGYTF
D gene: -; J gene: TRBJ2-5; V gene: TRBV7-3; clone size: -; CDR3 DNA: TGTGCCAGCAGCCCCTGGGGGGGGACAAAAGAGACCCAGTACTTC; CDR3 protein: CASSPWGGTKETQYF
D gene: -; J gene: TRBJ1-2; V gene: TRBV7-2; clone size: few; CDR3 DNA: TGTGCCAGCAGCTTAGCCGGGGTAGGCCTCACAGACTATGGCTACACCTTC; CDR3 protein: CASSLAGVGLTDYGYTF
D gene: -; J gene: TRBJ1-6; V gene: TRBV7-3; clone size: -; CDR3 DNA: TGTGCCAGCAGCTCCCCCCCCCAGGGGCGAAACTCACCCCTCCACTTT; CDR3 protein: CASSSPPQGRNSPLHF
D gene: TRBD1; J gene: TRBJ1-2; V gene: TRBV5-4; clone size: -; CDR3 DNA: TGTGCCAGCAGCTCCCAAGGGCAGGGGGCATGGGGCTACACCTTC; CDR3 protein: CASSSQGQGAWGYTF
D gene: TRBD1; J gene: TRBJ1-4; V gene: TRBV9; clone size: few; CDR3 DNA: TGTGCCAGCAGCGTAGACGGGACAGGCGGTTTGGAAAAACTGTTTTTT; CDR3 protein: CASSVDGTGGLEKLFF
D gene: TRBD1; J gene: TRBJ1-1; V gene: TRBV12-3/TRBV12-4; clone size: many; CDR3 DNA: TGTGCCAGCAGCGGGGGGGACAGCGCTACGAACACTGAAGCTTTCTTT; CDR3 protein: CASSGGDSATNTEAFF
D gene: -; J gene: TRBJ1-5; V gene: TRBV27; clone size: few; CDR3 DNA: TGTGCCAGCAGTTTCGGTCCGGTGACTTATAGCAATCAGCCCCAGCATTTT; CDR3 protein: CASSFGPVTYSNQPQHF
D gene: TRBD2; J gene: TRBJ2-7; V gene: TRBV6-1; clone size: few; CDR3 DNA: TGTGCCAGCAAACCCGGGACTAGCGCCTACGAGCAGTACTTC; CDR3 protein: CASKPGTSAYEQYF